A selection of T cell receptor beta chains follows, all from one sample in a study of regulatory T cells in long-lasting Graves disease. One entry per CDR3 protein, called by TCRdb with MiXCR from the multiplex PCR reads. The data contain a few hundred thousand distinct CDR3 sequences, approximately 25% of them singletons. The sequences come from peripheral blood mononuclear cells (PBMCs), collected when the disease was refractory, from a patient treated with antithyroid drugs. These receptors were taken from a woman aged 40 to 49 with Graves disease. The CDR3 runs from the conserved cysteine through the conserved F or W. The D gene is left open where the match is weak. Expanded clones get a size class; other rows say once, few or many, or leave the size out.

J gene | D gene | clone size | V gene | CDR3 DNA | CDR3 protein
TRBJ1-1 | NA | many | TRBV29-1 | TGCAGCGTTGAAGATAGGGGGACTGAAGCTTTCTTT | CSVEDRGTEAFF
TRBJ1-1 | NA | many | TRBV5-1 | TGCGCCAGCAGCTTGGGGTATGCAGGGAACACTGAAGCTTTCTTT | CASSLGYAGNTEAFF
TRBJ2-2 | NA | many | TRBV28 | TGTGCCAGCAGTTTTACAGCCTACACCGGGGAGCTGTTTTTT | CASSFTAYTGELFF
TRBJ1-2 | NA | many | TRBV27 | TGTGCCAGCAGTCCCTCGGCGGTAGACTACTATGGCTACACCTTC | CASSPSAVDYYGYTF
TRBJ1-6 | NA | NA | TRBV27 | TGTGCCAGCAGGGAGGGGAGCTCCTATAATTCACCCCTCCACTTT | CASREGSSYNSPLHF
TRBJ1-1 | TRBD1 | many | TRBV2 | TGTGCCAGCAACGCCGGGACAGGGAGCACTGAAGCTTTCTTT | CASNAGTGSTEAFF
TRBJ2-5 | NA | many | TRBV7-8 | TGTGCCAGCAGCTTGGGGTGGGAGACCCAGTACTTC | CASSLGWETQYF
TRBJ1-6 | NA | NA | TRBV27 | TGTGCCAGCAGTTCGACTTATAATTCACCCCTCCACTTT | CASSSTYNSPLHF
TRBJ2-5 | TRBD1 | many | TRBV28 | TGTGCCAGCAGTTTAATTCTGGGACAGGGAAAAGAGACCCAGTACTTC | CASSLILGQGKETQYF
TRBJ2-2 | NA | NA | TRBV7-3 | TGTGCCTGCAGCTTACAGGACGGCACCGGGGAGCTGTTTTTT | CACSLQDGTGELFF
TRBJ2-7 | NA | many | TRBV7-6 | TGTGCCAGCAGCCTACGGTTCTCCTACGAGCAGTACTTC | CASSLRFSYEQYF
TRBJ1-1 | NA | many | TRBV6-5 | TGTGCCAGCAGTTTCACCCGGAACACTGAAGCTTTCTTT | CASSFTRNTEAFF
TRBJ2-7 | TRBD2 | many | TRBV27 | TGTGCCAGCAGTTTGGGACTAGCGGGAGGACTCGAGCAGTACTTC | CASSLGLAGGLEQYF
TRBJ2-3 | TRBD2 | NA | TRBV28 | TGTGCCAGCAGTACCCCTCGACTAGCGCATAGCACAGATACGCAGTATTTT | CASSTPRLAHSTDTQYF
TRBJ1-3 | NA | NA | TRBV12-3/TRBV12-4 | TGTGCCAGCTCACCAAACAGTCAAGATAGCTCTGGAAACACCATATATTTT | CASSPNSQDSSGNTIYF
TRBJ2-2 | NA | NA | TRBV19 | TGTGCCAGTAGACGCTCAGGGTCGAACACCGGGGAGCTGTTTTTT | CASRRSGSNTGELFF
TRBJ1-1 | NA | few | TRBV5-1 | TGCGCCAGCAGCACCCCCAGTCGGACTGAAGCTTTCTTT | CASSTPSRTEAFF
TRBJ1-2 | NA | many | TRBV7-2 | TGTGCCAGCAGCTCCCCCTTTTTTGAGGCAGGGCGGGATGGCTACACCTTC | CASSSPFFEAGRDGYTF
TRBJ2-1 | TRBD2 | NA | TRBV28 | TGTGCCAGCAGTTCAACTAGCGGGAGCAACAATGAGCAGTTCTTC | CASSSTSGSNNEQFF
TRBJ1-6 | NA | many | TRBV28 | TGTGCCAGCCGTTTACGGCCAAATTCACCCCTCCACTTT | CASRLRPNSPLHF
TRBJ2-3 | NA | NA | TRBV16 | TGTGCCAGCAGCCCCCGCGAGGTCGGAGCGTATTTCACAGATACGCAGTATTTT | CASSPREVGAYFTDTQYF
TRBJ2-6 | TRBD2 | NA | TRBV20-1 | TGCAGTGCTACTGGACTAGCGGGAGGGCCGGAAGGGGCCAACGTCCTGACTTTC | CSATGLAGGPEGANVLTF
TRBJ2-7 | NA | NA | TRBV7-6 | TGTGCCAGCAGCTCTAGCTGGGCGGCGCCCTCCTACGAGCAGTACTTC | CASSSSWAAPSYEQYF
TRBJ1-5 | TRBD1 | many | TRBV28 | TGTGCCAGCAGTTTGGGACAGGGGGGTTATAGCAATCAGCCCCAGCATTTT | CASSLGQGGYSNQPQHF
TRBJ1-1 | NA | NA | TRBV20-1 | TGCAGTGCTAGCTGGGGGGACACTGAAGCTTTCTTT | CSASWGDTEAFF
TRBJ1-1 | TRBD1 | many | TRBV12-3/TRBV12-4 | TGTGCCAGCAGTTCCCGCCAAGACAGGGGGCGGGAAGCTTTCTTT | CASSSRQDRGREAFF
TRBJ2-5 | TRBD1 | many | TRBV4-1 | TGCGCCAGCAGACGGACAGGCCAAGAGACCCAGTACTTC | CASRRTGQETQYF
TRBJ2-5 | TRBD2 | NA | TRBV28 | TGTGCCAGCACCTTGACTAGCGGGAGCCAGTACTTC | CASTLTSGSQYF
TRBJ2-1 | TRBD2 | few | TRBV28 | TGTGCCAGCAGCTTGACTAGCGGGGCTTACAATGAGCAGTTCTTC | CASSLTSGAYNEQFF
TRBJ2-7 | TRBD2 | many | TRBV20-1 | TGCAGTGCACCCTCCCCTACTAGCGGAGACCGCTACGAGCAGTACTTC | CSAPSPTSGDRYEQYF
TRBJ1-5 | NA | many | TRBV2 | TGTGCCAGCAGGAGGTCACAGGGTAGCAATCAGCCCCAGCATTTT | CASRRSQGSNQPQHF
TRBJ1-1 | NA | NA | TRBV5-8 | TGTGCCAGCAGCTTATACCCGAGTCCCGAAGCTTTCTTT | CASSLYPSPEAFF
TRBJ1-5 | NA | many | TRBV28 | TGTGCCAGCAGTGGACAGACGAATCAGCCCCAGCATTTT | CASSGQTNQPQHF
TRBJ2-3 | TRBD2 | NA | TRBV20-1 | TGCAGTGGAACTAGCGGGAGCATAGGAGATACGCAGTATTTT | CSGTSGSIGDTQYF
TRBJ1-5 | NA | NA | TRBV27 | TGTGCCAGCAGTCCCGGAGCGGGGTATCAGCCCCAGCATTTT | CASSPGAGYQPQHF
TRBJ2-7 | TRBD2 | few | TRBV29-1 | TGCAGCGCCAAATCCGGGACTAGCGGATCCTACGAGCAGTACTTC | CSAKSGTSGSYEQYF
TRBJ2-1 | NA | NA | TRBV24-1 | TGTGCCACCCTTGTAGTGGAGGGAGCCAAGTTCTTC | CATLVVEGAKFF
TRBJ2-7 | TRBD2 | few | TRBV5-6 | TGTGCCAGCAGCCCAAGTCATGGTCTAGCGGGAAGCTACGAGCAGTACTTC | CASSPSHGLAGSYEQYF
TRBJ1-2 | NA | many | TRBV7-9 | TGTGCCAGTCACTCGGGTTACGGCTACACCTTC | CASHSGYGYTF
TRBJ1-1 | NA | many | TRBV7-8 | TGTGCCAGCAGCTCCAGGGGCACTGAAGCTTTCTTT | CASSSRGTEAFF
TRBJ2-5 | NA | many | TRBV2 | TGTGCCAGCAGTGTACGGGTATTGTGGGAGACCCAGTACTTC | CASSVRVLWETQYF
TRBJ2-5 | TRBD1 | once | TRBV28 | TGTGCCAGCAGTTTAAAAGTCCCGGGACAGGACTCCCAAGAGACCCAGTACTTC | CASSLKVPGQDSQETQYF
TRBJ2-3 | TRBD1 | many | TRBV12-3/TRBV12-4 | TGTGCCAGCAGAGACGGACAGGGGGGCCTTACAGATACGCAGTATTTT | CASRDGQGGLTDTQYF
TRBJ2-1 | NA | NA | TRBV3-1 | TGTGCCAGCAGCCAAGTAAGGCGGGATGAGCAGTTCTTC | CASSQVRRDEQFF
TRBJ2-7 | NA | NA | TRBV19 | TGTGCCAGTAGATCACCGGGCCAGAGGTACGAGCAGTACTTC | CASRSPGQRYEQYF
TRBJ2-1 | TRBD2 | few | TRBV27 | TGTGCCAGCACCCCCGGGGGGGGCCATTCGGGCAATGAGCAGTTCTTC | CASTPGGGHSGNEQFF
TRBJ1-1 | NA | few | TRBV4-1 | TGCGCCAGCAGCCACCCCTTAGACAGAGTTGAAGCTTTCTTT | CASSHPLDRVEAFF
TRBJ2-7 | NA | NA | TRBV6-1 | TGTGCCAGCAGTGACAGTAACTACGAGCAGTACTTC | CASSDSNYEQYF
TRBJ1-1 | NA | NA | TRBV7-2 | TGTGCCAGCAGCTTATTAGGAGGGTACACTGAAGCTTTCTTT | CASSLLGGYTEAFF
TRBJ1-2 | NA | few | TRBV20-1 | TGCAGTGCTTCCGGGACGCCTCCGGGCTACACCTTC | CSASGTPPGYTF
TRBJ1-2 | TRBD1 | few | TRBV12-3/TRBV12-4 | TGTGCCAGCAGTTTAGTCGGGACAGTATCTGGCTACACCTTC | CASSLVGTVSGYTF
TRBJ2-1 | TRBD2 | NA | TRBV4-2 | TGTGCCAGCAGCCAAGACGGGTCTAGCGGATACAATGAGCAGTTCTTC | CASSQDGSSGYNEQFF
TRBJ2-2 | TRBD2 | many | TRBV12-5 | TGTGCTAGTGGTTTGGTCACATACGGCGGGAGTAGATCTCGAGCCGGGGAGCTGTTTTTT | CASGLVTYGGSRSRAGELFF
TRBJ2-3 | NA | many | TRBV27 | TGTGCCAGCAGTCCCCATGGCAGGGAGGACACAGATACGCAGTATTTT | CASSPHGREDTDTQYF
TRBJ2-7 | TRBD1 | NA | TRBV19 | TGTGCCAGTAGTTCAACCGGGACAGTTCCTCAGGAGCAGTACTTC | CASSSTGTVPQEQYF
TRBJ1-1 | NA | many | TRBV6-2/TRBV6-3 | TGTGCCAGCAGTTCCGTCAACCCTGAAGCTTTCTTT | CASSSVNPEAFF
TRBJ2-1 | NA | NA | TRBV5-6 | TGTGCCAGCAGCTTGCGGTCTCTCATCGCCAATGAGCAGTTCTTC | CASSLRSLIANEQFF
TRBJ2-3 | TRBD2 | few | TRBV20-1 | TGCAGTGCTAGTCCGCTAGCGGGAGAGGGAGATACGCAGTATTTT | CSASPLAGEGDTQYF
TRBJ1-5 | NA | NA | TRBV6-4 | TGTGCCAGCAGTGCCGACATCAATCAGCCCCAGCATTTT | CASSADINQPQHF